This T cell receptor beta chain was documented in a study of CD8 T cells in Susac syndrome. From blood CD8+ and CD4+ T cells, the TCR beta chain was sequenced. In contrast to the negatively isolated CD8+ and CD4+ T cells, TEMRA cells were FACS-enriched. Random hexamers were used to reverse transcribe roughly 0.5 to 1 ug of RNA. Across 54 Vbeta and 13 Jbeta, immunoSEQ multiplex PCR amplified TCR beta CDR3. MiXCR was run by TCRdb on the immunoSEQ multiplex PCR reads, yielding one entry per CDR3 protein. The sample records 190,000 or so distinct CDR3 sequences, about 96% being singletons. Germline-derived CDR1 and CDR2 are LGHDT and YNNKEL (reference sequence). CDR3 length: 15 residues. The ends were cut back, 1 base at V and 1 base at J, with 7 bases in the middle. Whole-study results and caveats: As acknowledged by the study, its TCR sequencing and HLA analysis included a relatively small number of individuals.

A remark on this clonotype: Its target is unknown.

The chain is built from TRBV3-1 and TRBJ1-4, with D hard to call. Material: CD4+ T cells from PBMCs. The origin of this receptor is a human donor with multiple sclerosis. CDR3 in amino acids: CASSQGWQTNEKLFF. In nucleotides, the CDR3 is TGTGCCAGCAGCCAAGGGTGGCAAACTAATGAAAAACTGTTTTTT. The full variable domain, with the rest looked up from reference TRBV3-1 and TRBJ1-4, is DTAVSQTPKYLVTQMGNDKSIKCEQNLGHDTMYWYKQDSKKFLKIMFSYNNKELIINETVPNRFSPKSPDKAHLNLHINSLELGDSAVYFCASSQGWQTNEKLFFGSGTQLSVL.